Below, 9 T cell receptor beta chains from the same sample are listed, as sequenced in a study of ipilimumab plus nivolumab after autologous stem cell transplantation. Repertoires were generated with immunoSEQ multiplex PCR, while TCRdb's copy carries only in-frame clones and drops some. The table lists around 21,000 clones, more than 60% of them singletons, with around 18% in the top ten. The sample consisted of PBMCs, taken in a trial of ipilimumab plus nivolumab as post-transplant consolidation. Receptor source: a male donor with diffuse large B-cell lymphoma.

This sequence joins TRBV7-3 and TRBJ2-2, with unresolved D. This CDR3 has 14 residues. Germline CDR1 and CDR2: SGHTA and FQGTGA. V was cut by 7 bases and J by 1 base, with 10 bases left in between. The CDR3 DNA reads TGTGCCAGCAAGACGACGGTGAACACCGGGGAGCTGTTTTTT. Protein product: CASKTTVNTGELFF.

V gene TRBV9 combines with J gene TRBJ2-2, with unresolved D. The CDR3 sequence is 15 residues long. Germline values: CDR1 SGDLS, CDR2 YYNGEE. V lost 0 bases to trimming and J lost 6 bases, with 12 bases between them. This CDR3 is CASSVAPSPPGELFF. The CDR3 DNA reads as TGTGCCAGCAGCGTAGCCCCTTCTCCCCCCGGGGAGCTGTTTTTT.

V gene TRBV5-1 combines with J gene TRBJ2-3, with a possible D match to TRBD1 (5 bases). Germline CDR1 and CDR2: SGHRS and YFSETQ. CDR3 length equals 17 residues. V lost 0 bases and J 5 bases, leaving 19 bases between the germline ends. CDR3 nucleotides: TGCGCCAGCAGCTTGGGTAATGGAGACAGAGTAGGAGATACGCAGTATTTT. It yields the protein CASSLGNGDRVGDTQYF.

This clone was observed once. The rearrangement links TRBV6-6 to TRBJ2-7; D call uncertain. The germline CDR1 and CDR2 sequences are MNHNY and SVGAGI (reference sequence). The CDR3 runs 15 residues. The V and J ends lost 8 bases and 3 bases respectively, with 20 bases between them. This CDR3 reads CASSPRSDTYYEQYF. CDR3 coding DNA: TGTGCCAGCTCCCCCAGGTCGGATACCTACTACGAGCAGTACTTC.

The rearrangement links TRBV20-1 to TRBJ2-7; no firm D call. V was cut by 6 bases and J by 4 bases, with 7 bases left in between. This CDR3 has 10 residues. Per the germline V gene, CDR1 is DFQATT and CDR2 is SNEGSKA (reference sequence). This CDR3 is CSATKYEQYF. The CDR3 DNA is TGCAGTGCCACCAAGTACGAGCAGTACTTC.

The chain carries TRBV7-9 and TRBJ1-6; no clear D. V lost 5 bases and J 0 bases, leaving 8 bases between the germline ends. This CDR3 is 15 amino acids long. Germline CDR1 is SEHNR and CDR2 is FQNEAQ (reference sequence). The CDR3 region is CASSPQSSYNSPLHF. CDR3 nucleotides: TGTGCCAGCAGCCCTCAGAGCTCCTATAATTCACCCCTCCACTTT.

The CDR3 reads CASSVSTVGGSTGELFF. DNA for the CDR3: TGTGCCAGCAGCGTATCCACCGTGGGAGGGTCAACCGGGGAGCTGTTTTTT. The chain combines TRBV9 with TRBJ2-2; 7 bases are shared with TRBD2. Germline V gene data show CDR1 as SGDLS and CDR2 as YYNGEE. Trimming at V came to 1 base and at J to 5 bases, leaving 11 bases not matched to a gene. There are 17 residues in the CDR3.

The rearrangement links TRBV27 to TRBJ1-2, with TRBD1 identical over 8 bases. CDR1 is MNHEY and CDR2 is SMNVEV in the germline V gene (reference sequence). V trimming: 2 bases; J trimming: 8 bases; junction bases outside the gene matches: 7. The CDR3 runs to 14 residues. In DNA, the CDR3 is TGTGCCAGCAGTTTACTTGGACAGGGCGACGGCTACACCTTC. Translation gives CASSLLGQGDGYTF.

This clone is a singleton in its sample. The chain uses TRBV7-3 and TRBJ1-1, with D perhaps TRBD1 (6 bases). The V end was cut by 6 bases, the J end by 2 bases, with 19 bases between. The CDR3 is 16 amino acids. From germline, CDR1 is SGHTA and CDR2 FQGTGA. The CDR3 DNA is TGTGCCAGCAGTGTCGAGCCCGGGGGCTTTAACACTGAAGCTTTCTTT. Protein product: CASSVEPGGFNTEAFF.